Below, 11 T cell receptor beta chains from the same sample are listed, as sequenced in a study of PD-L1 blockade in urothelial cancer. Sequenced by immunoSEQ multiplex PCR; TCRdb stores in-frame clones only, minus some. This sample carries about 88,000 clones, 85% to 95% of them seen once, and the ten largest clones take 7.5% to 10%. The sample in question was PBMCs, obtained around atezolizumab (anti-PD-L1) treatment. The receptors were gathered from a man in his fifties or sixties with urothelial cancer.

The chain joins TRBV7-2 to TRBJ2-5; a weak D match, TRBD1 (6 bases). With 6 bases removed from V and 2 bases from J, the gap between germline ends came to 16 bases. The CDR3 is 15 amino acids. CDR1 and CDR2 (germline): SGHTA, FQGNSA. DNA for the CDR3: TGTGCCAGCAGTCGGCCCCAGGGGACGCAAGAGACCCAGTACTTC. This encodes CASSRPQGTQETQYF.

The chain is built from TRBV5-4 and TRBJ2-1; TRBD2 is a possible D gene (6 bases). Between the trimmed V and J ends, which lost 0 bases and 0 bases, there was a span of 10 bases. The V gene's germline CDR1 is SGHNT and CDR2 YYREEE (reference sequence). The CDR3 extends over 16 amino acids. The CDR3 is CASSLELGGSYNEQFF. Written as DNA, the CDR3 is TGTGCCAGCAGCTTGGAATTGGGGGGCTCCTACAATGAGCAGTTCTTC.

The chain's CDR3 is CASSGASSTEAFF. CDR3 DNA sequence: TGTGCCAGCAGCGGGGCCTCTAGCACTGAAGCTTTCTTT. V usage is TRBV7-9 and J usage is TRBJ1-1; D might be TRBD1 (5 bases). The germline CDR1 and CDR2 sequences are SEHNR and FQNEAQ (reference sequence). The CDR3 is 13 residues long. With 5 bases removed from V and 4 bases from J, the gap between germline ends came to 11 bases.

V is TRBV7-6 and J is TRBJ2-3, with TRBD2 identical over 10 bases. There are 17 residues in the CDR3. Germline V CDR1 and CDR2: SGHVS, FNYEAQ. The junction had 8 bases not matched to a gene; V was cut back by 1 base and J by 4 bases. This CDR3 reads CASSLVGTSDYPDTQYF. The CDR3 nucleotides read TGTGCCAGCAGCTTAGTTGGGACTAGCGATTACCCAGATACGCAGTATTTT.

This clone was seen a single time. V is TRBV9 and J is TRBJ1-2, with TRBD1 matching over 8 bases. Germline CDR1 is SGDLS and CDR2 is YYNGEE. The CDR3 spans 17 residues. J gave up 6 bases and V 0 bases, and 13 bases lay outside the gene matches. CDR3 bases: TGTGCCAGCAGCGTAGAGGCAGGGGGCGCAGGATTGAATGGCTACACCTTC. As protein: CASSVEAGGAGLNGYTF.

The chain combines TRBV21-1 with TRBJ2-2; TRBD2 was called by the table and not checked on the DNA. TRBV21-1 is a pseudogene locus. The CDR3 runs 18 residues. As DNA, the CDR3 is TGTGCCAGCAGCAAACCGGGACTAGCGGGATCGATATCCGGGGAGCTGTTTTTT. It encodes CASSKPGLAGSISGELFF.

The CDR3 loop is CASSERVTSGAYEQYF. The CDR3, as DNA: TGTGCCAGCAGCGAGAGGGTCACTAGCGGGGCCTACGAGCAGTACTTC. The chain is built from TRBV5-6 and TRBJ2-7, with TRBD2 identical over 10 bases. CDR1 is SGHDT, CDR2 YYEEEE, per germline. This CDR3 region has 16 residues. Trimming removed 4 bases from V and 2 bases from J; junction bases left unmatched: 9.

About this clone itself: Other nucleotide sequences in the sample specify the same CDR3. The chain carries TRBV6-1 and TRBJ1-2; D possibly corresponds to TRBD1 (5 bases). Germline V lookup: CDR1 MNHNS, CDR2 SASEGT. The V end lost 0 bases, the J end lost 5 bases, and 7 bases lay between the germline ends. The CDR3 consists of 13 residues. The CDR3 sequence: CASSEAGGYGYTF. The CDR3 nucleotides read TGTGCCAGCAGTGAAGCTGGGGGGTATGGCTACACCTTC.

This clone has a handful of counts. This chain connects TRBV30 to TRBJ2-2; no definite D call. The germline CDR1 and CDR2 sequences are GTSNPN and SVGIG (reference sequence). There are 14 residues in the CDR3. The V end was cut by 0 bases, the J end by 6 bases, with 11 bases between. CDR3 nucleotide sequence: TGTGCCTGGAGTGTAACCAGGTGGGCCGGGGAGCTGTTTTTT. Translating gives CAWSVTRWAGELFF.

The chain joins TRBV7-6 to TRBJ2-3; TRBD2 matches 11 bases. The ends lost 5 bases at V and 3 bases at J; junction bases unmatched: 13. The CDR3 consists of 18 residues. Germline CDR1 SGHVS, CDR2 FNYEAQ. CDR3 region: CASSLSSGGVGRTDTQYF. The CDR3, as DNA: TGTGCCAGCAGCCTCAGTAGCGGGGGGGTAGGAAGGACAGATACGCAGTATTTT.

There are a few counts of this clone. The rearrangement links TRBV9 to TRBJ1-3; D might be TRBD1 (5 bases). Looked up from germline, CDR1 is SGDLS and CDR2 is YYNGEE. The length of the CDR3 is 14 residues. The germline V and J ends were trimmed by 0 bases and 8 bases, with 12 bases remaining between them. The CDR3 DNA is TGTGCCAGCAGCGTAGGGGTAGGGGTGCACACCATATATTTT. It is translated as CASSVGVGVHTIYF.